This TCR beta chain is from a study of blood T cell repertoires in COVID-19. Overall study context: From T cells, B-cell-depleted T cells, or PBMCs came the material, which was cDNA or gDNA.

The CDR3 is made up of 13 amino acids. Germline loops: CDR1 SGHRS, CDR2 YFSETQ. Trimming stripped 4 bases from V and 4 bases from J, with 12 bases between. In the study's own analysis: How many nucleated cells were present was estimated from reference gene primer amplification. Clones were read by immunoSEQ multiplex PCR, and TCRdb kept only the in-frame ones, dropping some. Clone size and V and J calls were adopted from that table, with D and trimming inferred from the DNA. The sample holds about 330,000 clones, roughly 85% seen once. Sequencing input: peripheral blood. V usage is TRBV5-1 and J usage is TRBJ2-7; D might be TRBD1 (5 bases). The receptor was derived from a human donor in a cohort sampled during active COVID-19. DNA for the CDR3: TGCGCCAGCAGCCCAATCCAGGGATACGAGCAGTACTTC. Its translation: CASSPIQGYEQYF.